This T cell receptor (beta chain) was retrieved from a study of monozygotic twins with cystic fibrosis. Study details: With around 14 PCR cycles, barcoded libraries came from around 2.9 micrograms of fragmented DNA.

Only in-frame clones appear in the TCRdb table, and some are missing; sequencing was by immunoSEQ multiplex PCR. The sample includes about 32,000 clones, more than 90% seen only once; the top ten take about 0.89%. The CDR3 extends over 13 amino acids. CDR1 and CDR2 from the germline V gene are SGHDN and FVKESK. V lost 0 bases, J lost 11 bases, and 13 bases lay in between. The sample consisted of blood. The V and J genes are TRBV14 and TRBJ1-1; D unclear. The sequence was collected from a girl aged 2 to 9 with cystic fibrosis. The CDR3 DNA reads TGTGCCAGCAGCCAAGATTCAACCCCCTCTGCTTTCTTT. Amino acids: CASSQDSTPSAFF.